Listed here are 3 T cell receptor beta chains from one sample, sequenced in a study of blood T cell repertoires in COVID-19. The protocol was immunoSEQ multiplex PCR, while the TCRdb copy is restricted to in-frame clones and leaves out a portion. This table has over 200,000 clones, 88% appearing once. Sequenced material: peripheral blood. The receptor source for this set is a woman in her thirties or forties who had recovered from COVID-19.

The CDR3 reads CASSQVIGVAGLSTGELFF. Written as DNA, the CDR3 is TGCGCCAGCAGCCAAGTTATTGGGGTAGCGGGCCTTTCCACCGGGGAGCTGTTTTTT. The rearrangement uses TRBV4-3 and TRBJ2-2; 7 positions agree with TRBD2. This CDR3 has 19 residues. Germline V gene data show CDR1 as LGHNA and CDR2 as YSLEER. V was pared by 1 base and J by 4 bases, with 15 bases of the junction left unmatched.

The chain employs TRBV29-1 and TRBJ1-2; TRBD1 matches at 8 bases. The ends lost 3 bases at V and 4 bases at J; junction bases unmatched: 1. Germline lookup yields CDR1 SQVTM and CDR2 ANQGSEA. CDR3 length: 12 amino acids. CDR3 coding DNA: TGCAGCGTTGAGGGACAGGCCTATGGCTACACCTTC. Its protein product is CSVEGQAYGYTF.

The chain uses TRBV6-5 and TRBJ1-1; TRBD1 matches 7 bases. J lost 0 bases, V lost 8 bases, and 9 bases had no gene match. This CDR3 spans 15 amino acids. Germline-derived CDR1 and CDR2 are MNHEY and SVGAGI. This CDR3 reads CASLPSTGVNTEAFF. CDR3 in DNA: TGTGCCAGCCTCCCCTCAACAGGGGTGAACACTGAAGCTTTCTTT.